This T cell receptor (beta chain) is from a study of shared clonotypes between healthy human individuals. Study-wide results and limits: Clonotype sharing among donors, it was expected, would be affected by sequencing depth.

This clone has a single count. The antigen is not known. Method: immunoSEQ multiplex PCR; TCRdb's copy keeps in-frame clones and lacks some. The data hold about 1,800,000 clones, with about 95% observed a single time. CD45RO-negative, CCR7-positively selected cells formed the naive CD8 fraction, excluding terminally differentiated effector memory CD45RA+ cells. Germline lookup yields CDR1 SGDLS and CDR2 YYNGEE. The CDR3 sequence is 16 residues long. J lost 6 bases, V lost 4 bases, and 13 bases had no gene match. This TCR was recovered from a man between 18 and 29 years old in good health. The specimen sequenced was naive CD8+ T cells sorted from blood. The chain combines TRBV9 with TRBJ2-1, with TRBD2 identical over 7 bases. The CDR3 nucleotides read TGTGCCAGCAGCCCCGCAGTGAGACTAGCTACCAATGAGCAGTTCTTC. Its protein product is CASSPAVRLATNEQFF. Together with reference TRBV9 and TRBJ2-1, the CDR3 gives the full variable domain: DSGVTQTPKHLITATGQRVTLRCSPRSGDLSVYWYQQSLDQGLQFLIQYYNGEERAKGNILERFSAQQFPDLHSELNLSSLELGDSALYFCASSPAVRLATNEQFFGPGTRLTVL.